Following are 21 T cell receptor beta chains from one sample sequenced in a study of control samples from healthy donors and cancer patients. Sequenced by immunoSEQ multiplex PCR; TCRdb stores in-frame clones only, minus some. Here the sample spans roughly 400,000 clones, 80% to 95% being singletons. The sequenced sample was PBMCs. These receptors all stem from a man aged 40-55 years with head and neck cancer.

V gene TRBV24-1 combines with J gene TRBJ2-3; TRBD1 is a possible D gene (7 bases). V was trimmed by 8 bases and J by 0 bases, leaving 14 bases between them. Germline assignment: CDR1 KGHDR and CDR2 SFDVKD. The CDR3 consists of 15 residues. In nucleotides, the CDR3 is TGTGCCACCATGGCGGGACAGCATAGCACAGATACGCAGTATTTT. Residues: CATMAGQHSTDTQYF.

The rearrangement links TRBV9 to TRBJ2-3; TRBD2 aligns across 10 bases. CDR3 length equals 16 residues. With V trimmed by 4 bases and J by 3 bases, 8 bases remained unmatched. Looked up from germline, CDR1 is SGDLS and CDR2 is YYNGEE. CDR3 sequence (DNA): TGTGCCAGCAGCACCCCATTAGCGGGGGGAACAGATACGCAGTATTTT. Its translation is CASSTPLAGGTDTQYF.

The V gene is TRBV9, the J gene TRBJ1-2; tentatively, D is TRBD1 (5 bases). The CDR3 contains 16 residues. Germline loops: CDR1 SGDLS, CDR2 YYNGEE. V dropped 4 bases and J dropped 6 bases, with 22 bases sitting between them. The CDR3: CASSPYPRDAVDGYTF. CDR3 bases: TGTGCCAGCAGCCCGTATCCCAGGGATGCCGTGGATGGCTACACCTTC.

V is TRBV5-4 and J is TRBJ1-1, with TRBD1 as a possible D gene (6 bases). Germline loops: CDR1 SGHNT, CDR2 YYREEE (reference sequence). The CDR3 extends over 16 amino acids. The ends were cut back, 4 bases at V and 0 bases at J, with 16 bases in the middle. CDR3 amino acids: CASSPSGGRLNTEAFF. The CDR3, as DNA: TGTGCCAGCAGCCCATCCGGGGGGCGGTTGAACACTGAAGCTTTCTTT.

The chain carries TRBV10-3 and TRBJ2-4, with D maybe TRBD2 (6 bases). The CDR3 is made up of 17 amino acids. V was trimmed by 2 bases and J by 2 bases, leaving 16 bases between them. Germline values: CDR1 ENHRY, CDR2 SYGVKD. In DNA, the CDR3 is TGTGCCATCAGTGAGGGTTTAGGAGGGGCGACCAAAAACATTCAGTACTTC. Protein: CAISEGLGGATKNIQYF.

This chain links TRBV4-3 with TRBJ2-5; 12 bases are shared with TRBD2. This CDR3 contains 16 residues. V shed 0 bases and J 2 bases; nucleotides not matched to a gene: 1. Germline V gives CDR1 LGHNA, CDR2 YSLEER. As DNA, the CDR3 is TGCGCCAGCAGCCAAGATCTAGCGGGGGGGCAAGAGACCCAGTACTTC. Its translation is CASSQDLAGGQETQYF.

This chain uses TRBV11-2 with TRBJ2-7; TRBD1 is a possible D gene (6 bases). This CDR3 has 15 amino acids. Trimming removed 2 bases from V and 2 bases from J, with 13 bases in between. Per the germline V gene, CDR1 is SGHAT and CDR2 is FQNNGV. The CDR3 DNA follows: TGTGCCAGCAGCTTAAGGGGCGGACAGACCTACGAGCAGTACTTC. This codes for CASSLRGGQTYEQYF.

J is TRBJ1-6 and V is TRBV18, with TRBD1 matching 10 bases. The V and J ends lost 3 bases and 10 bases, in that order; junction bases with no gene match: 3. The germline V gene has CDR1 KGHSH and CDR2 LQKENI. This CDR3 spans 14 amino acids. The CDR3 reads CASSPGQGESPLHF. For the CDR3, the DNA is TGTGCCAGCTCACCCGGACAGGGGGAATCACCCCTCCACTTT.

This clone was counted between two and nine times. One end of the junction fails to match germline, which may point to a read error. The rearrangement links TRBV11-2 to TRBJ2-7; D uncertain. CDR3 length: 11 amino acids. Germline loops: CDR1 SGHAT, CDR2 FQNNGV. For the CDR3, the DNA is TGTGCCAGCAGCTTGCGCCTCGACCGGGACTTC. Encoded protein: CASSLRLDRDF.

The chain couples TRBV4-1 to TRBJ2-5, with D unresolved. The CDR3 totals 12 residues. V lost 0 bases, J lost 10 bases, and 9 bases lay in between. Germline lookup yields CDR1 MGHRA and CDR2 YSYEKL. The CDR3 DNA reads TGCGCCAGCAGCCAAGAAGGCAGAGACCAGTACTTC. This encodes CASSQEGRDQYF.

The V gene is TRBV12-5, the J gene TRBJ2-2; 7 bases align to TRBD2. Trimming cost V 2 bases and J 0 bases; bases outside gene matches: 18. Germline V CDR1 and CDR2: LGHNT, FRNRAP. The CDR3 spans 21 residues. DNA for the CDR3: TGTGCTAGTGGTTTGCTCATTTGGGGGGGGAAGAATGGCCCGAACACCGGGGAGCTGTTTTTT. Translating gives CASGLLIWGGKNGPNTGELFF.

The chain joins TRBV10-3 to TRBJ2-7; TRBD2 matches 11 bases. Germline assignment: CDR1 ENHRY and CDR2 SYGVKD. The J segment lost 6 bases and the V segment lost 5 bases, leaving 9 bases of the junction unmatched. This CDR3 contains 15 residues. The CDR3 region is CAISLAGGEGTEQYF. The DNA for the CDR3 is TGTGCCATCAGTCTAGCGGGAGGTGAAGGGACCGAGCAGTACTTC.

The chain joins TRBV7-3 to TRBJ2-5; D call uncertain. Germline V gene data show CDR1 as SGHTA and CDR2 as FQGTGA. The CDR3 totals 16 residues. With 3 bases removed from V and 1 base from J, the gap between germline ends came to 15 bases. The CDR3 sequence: CASSLGQTATQETQYF. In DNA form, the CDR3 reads TGTGCCAGCAGCTTGGGCCAGACTGCCACCCAAGAGACCCAGTACTTC.

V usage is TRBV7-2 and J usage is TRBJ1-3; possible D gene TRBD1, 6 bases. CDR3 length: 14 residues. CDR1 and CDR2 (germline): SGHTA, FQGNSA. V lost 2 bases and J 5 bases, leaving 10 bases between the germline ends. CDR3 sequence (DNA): TGTGCCAGCAGCTTAATGGGACATCGAAACACCATATATTTT. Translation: CASSLMGHRNTIYF.

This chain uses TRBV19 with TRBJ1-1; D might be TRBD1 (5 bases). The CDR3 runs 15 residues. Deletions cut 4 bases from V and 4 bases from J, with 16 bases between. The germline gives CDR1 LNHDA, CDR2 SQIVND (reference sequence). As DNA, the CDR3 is TGTGCCAGTAGTACCCAAGCCCAGGGTCGCACTGAAGCTTTCTTT. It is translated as CASSTQAQGRTEAFF. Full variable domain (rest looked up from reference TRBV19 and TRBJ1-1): DGGITQSPKYLFRKEGQNVTLSCEQNLNHDAMYWYRQDPGQGLRLIYYSQIVNDFQKGDIAEGYSVSREKKESFPLTVTSAQKNPTAFYLCASSTQAQGRTEAFFGQGTRLTVV.

CDR3 residues: CASTGQGYTGELFF. The CDR3 DNA is TGTGCCAGTACCGGACAGGGGTACACCGGGGAGCTGTTTTTT. This chain links TRBV19 with TRBJ2-2, with TRBD1 matching 9 bases. In germline, CDR1 is LNHDA, CDR2 SQIVND (reference sequence). The V and J ends lost 7 bases and 3 bases, in that order; junction bases with no gene match: 3. The CDR3 length is 14 residues.

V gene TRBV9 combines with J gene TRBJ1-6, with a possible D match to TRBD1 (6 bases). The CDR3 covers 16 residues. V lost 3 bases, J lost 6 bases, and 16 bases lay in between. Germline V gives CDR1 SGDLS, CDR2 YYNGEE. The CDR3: CASSAGGGGTNSPLHF. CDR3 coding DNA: TGTGCCAGCAGCGCCGGAGGGGGGGGGACTAATTCACCCCTCCACTTT.

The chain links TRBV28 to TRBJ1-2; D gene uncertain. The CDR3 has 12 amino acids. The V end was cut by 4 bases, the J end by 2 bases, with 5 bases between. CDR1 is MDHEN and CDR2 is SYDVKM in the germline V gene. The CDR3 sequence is CASSSDNYGYTF. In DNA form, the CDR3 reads TGTGCCAGCAGTTCGGACAACTATGGCTACACCTTC.

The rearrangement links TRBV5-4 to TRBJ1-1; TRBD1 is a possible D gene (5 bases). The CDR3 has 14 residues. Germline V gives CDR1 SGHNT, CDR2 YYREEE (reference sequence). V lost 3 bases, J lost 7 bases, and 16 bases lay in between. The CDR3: CASSSQGGENEAFF. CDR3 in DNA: TGTGCCAGCAGCTCCCAGGGAGGGGAGAATGAAGCTTTCTTT.

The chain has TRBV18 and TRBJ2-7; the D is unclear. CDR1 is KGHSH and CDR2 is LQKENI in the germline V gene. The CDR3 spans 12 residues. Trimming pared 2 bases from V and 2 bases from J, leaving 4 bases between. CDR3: CASSPNTYEQYF. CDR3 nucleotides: TGTGCCAGCTCACCAAACACCTACGAGCAGTACTTC.

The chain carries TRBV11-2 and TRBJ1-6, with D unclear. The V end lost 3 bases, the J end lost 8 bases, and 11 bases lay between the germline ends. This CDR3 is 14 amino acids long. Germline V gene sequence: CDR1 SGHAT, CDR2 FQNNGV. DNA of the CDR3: TGTGCCAGCAGCTTTGGGTTGCGTGATTCACCCCTCCACTTT. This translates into CASSFGLRDSPLHF.